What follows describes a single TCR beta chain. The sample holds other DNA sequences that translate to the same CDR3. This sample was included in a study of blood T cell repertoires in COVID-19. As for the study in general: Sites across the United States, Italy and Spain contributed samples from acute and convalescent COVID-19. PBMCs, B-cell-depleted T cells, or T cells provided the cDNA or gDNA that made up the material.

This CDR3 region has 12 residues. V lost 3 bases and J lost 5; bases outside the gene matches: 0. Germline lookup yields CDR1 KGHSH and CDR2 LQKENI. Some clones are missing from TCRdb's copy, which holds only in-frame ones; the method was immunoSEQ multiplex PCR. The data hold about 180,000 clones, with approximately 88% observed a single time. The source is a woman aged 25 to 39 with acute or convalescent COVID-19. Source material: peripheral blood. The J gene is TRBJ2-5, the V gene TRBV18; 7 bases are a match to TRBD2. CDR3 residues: CASSPGGETQYF. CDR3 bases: TGTGCCAGCTCACCGGGGGGGGAGACCCAGTACTTC.